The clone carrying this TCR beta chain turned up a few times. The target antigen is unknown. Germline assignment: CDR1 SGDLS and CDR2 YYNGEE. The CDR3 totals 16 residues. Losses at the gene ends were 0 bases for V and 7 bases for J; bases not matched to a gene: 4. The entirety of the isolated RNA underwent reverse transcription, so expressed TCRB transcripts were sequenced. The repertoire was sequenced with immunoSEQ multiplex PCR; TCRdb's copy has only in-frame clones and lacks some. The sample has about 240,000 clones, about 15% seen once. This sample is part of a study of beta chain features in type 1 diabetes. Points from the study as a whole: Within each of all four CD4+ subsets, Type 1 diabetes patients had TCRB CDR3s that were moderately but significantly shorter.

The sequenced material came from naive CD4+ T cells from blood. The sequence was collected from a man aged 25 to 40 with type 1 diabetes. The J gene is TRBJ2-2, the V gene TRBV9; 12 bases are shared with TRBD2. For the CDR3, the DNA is TGTGCCAGCAGCGTAGGGACTAGCGGGACTATCGGGGAGCTGTTTTTT. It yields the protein CASSVGTSGTIGELFF.